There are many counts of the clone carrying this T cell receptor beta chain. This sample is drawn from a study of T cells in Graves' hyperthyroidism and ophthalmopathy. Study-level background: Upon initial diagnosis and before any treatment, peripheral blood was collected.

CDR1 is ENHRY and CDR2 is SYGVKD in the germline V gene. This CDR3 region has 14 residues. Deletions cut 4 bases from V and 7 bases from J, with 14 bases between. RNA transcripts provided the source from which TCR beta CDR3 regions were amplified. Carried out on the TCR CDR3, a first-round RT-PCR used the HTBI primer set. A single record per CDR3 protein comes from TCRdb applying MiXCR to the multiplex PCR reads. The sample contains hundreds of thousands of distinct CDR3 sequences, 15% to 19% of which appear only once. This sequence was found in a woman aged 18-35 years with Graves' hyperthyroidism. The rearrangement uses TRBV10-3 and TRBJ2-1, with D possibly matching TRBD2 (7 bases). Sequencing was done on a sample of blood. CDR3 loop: CAISVGAGENEQFF. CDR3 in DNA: TGTGCCATCAGTGTGGGGGCGGGGGAAAATGAGCAGTTCTTC.